The source of this T cell receptor beta chain is a study of blood T cells in healthy people across ages. The study, taken as a whole, reports: Roughly linear age-related decline in beta diversity appeared, significant by age around 42. Diversity was higher, and naive CD4+ cells more numerous, in long-lived donors than in aged donors.

In germline, CDR1 is MNHEY, CDR2 SMNVEV (reference sequence). The CDR3 length is 16 residues. V lost 2 bases and J lost 7, with 21 bases in between. As for this clonotype: Its matching antigen is unknown.

A J-beta primer mix and a sample-barcoded 5' primer were used in a second PCR of roughly 7 to 12 cycles. A minimum of 2.5 million CDR3-containing paired-end reads was obtained for each sample. In TCRdb, the 5' RACE reads were re-called with MiXCR into one record per CDR3 protein. The sample contains more than 800,000 distinct CDR3 sequences, around 45% of which appear only once. This sequence joins TRBV27 and TRBJ2-7, with TRBD2 as a possible D gene (6 bases). The TCR sequence derives from a woman in her sixties or seventies in good health. The sample consisted of blood. CDR3 sequence reads: CASSLVFGTGADEQYF. As DNA, the CDR3 is TGTGCCAGCAGTTTAGTTTTTGGGACGGGAGCGGATGAGCAGTACTTC.